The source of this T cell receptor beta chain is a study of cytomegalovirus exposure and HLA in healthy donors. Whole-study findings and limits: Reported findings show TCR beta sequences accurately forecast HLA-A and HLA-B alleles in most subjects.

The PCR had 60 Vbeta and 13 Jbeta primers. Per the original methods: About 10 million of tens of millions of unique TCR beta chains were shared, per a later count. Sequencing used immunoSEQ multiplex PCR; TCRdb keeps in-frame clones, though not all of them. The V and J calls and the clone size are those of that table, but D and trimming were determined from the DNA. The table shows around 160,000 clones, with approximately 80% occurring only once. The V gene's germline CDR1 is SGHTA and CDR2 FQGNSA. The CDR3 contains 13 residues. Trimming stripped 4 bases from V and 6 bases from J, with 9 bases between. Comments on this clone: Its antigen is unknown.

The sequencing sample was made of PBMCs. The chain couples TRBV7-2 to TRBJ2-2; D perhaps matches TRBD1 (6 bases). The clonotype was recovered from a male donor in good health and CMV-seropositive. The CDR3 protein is CASSSTGPGELFF. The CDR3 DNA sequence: TGTGCCAGCAGCTCCACAGGGCCCGGGGAGCTGTTTTTT.